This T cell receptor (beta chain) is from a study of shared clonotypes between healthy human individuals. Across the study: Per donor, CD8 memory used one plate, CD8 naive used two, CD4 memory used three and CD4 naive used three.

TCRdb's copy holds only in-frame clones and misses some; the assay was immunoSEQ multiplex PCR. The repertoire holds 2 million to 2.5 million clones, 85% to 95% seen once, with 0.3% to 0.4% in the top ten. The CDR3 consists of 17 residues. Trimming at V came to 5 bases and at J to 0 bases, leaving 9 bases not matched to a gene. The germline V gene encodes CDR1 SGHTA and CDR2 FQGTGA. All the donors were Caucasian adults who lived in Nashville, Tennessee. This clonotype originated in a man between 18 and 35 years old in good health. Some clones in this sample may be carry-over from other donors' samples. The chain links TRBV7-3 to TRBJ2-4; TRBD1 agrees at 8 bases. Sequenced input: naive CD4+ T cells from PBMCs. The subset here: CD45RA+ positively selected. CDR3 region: CASSGTGRPVAKNIQYF. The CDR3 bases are TGTGCCAGCAGCGGGACAGGCCGTCCTGTAGCCAAAAACATTCAGTACTTC.